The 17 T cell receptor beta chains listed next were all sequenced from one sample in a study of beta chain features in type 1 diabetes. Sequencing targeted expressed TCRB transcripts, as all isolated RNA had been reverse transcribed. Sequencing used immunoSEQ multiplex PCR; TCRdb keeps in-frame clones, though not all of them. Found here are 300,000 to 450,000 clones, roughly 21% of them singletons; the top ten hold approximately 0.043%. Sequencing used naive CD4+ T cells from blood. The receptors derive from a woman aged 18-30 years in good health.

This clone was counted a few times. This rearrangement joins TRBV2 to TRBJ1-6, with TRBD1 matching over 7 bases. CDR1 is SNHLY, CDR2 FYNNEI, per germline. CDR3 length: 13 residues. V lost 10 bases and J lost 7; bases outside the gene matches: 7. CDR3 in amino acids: CAKRTGENSPLHF. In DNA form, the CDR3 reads TGTGCCAAACGGACAGGAGAGAATTCACCCCTCCACTTT.

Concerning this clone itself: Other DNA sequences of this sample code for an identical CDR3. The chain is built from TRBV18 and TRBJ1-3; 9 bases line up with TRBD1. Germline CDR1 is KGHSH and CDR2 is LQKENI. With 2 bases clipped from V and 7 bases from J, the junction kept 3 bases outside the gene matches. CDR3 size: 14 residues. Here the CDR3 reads CASSPNGQGNTIYF. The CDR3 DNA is TGTGCCAGCTCACCAAACGGACAGGGGAACACCATATATTTT. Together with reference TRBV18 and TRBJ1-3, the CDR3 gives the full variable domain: NAGVMQNPRHLVRRRGQEARLRCSPMKGHSHVYWYRQLPEEGLKFMVYLQKENIIDESGMPKERFSAEFPKEGPSILRIQQVVRGDSAAYFCASSPNGQGNTIYFGEGSWLTVV.

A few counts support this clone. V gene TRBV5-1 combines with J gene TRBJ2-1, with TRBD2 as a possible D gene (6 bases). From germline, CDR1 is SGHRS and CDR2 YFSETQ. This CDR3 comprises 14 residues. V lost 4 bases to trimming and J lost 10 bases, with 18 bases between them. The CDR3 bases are TGCGCCAGCAGCCCGGGCCCGGAGGAGGGAGAGCAGTTCTTC. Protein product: CASSPGPEEGEQFF.

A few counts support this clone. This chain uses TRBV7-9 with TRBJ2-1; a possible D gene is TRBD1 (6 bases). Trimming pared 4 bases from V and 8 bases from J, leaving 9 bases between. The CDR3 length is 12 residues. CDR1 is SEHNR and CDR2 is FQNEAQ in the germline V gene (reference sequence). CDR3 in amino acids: CASSSQGDEQFF. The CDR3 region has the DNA TGTGCCAGCAGCTCACAGGGAGATGAGCAGTTCTTC.

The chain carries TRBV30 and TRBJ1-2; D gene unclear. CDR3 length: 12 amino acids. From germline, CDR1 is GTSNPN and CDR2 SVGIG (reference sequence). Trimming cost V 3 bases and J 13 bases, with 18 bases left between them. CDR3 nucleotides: TGTGCCTGGAGCCAAGGCGACCTAGATGGCACCTTC. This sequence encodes CAWSQGDLDGTF.

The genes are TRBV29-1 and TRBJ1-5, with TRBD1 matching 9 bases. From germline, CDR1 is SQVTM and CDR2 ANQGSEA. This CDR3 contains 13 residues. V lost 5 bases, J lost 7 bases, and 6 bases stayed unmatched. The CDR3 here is CSVTGGQGQPQHF. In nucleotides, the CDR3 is TGCAGCGTTACAGGGGGCCAAGGGCAGCCCCAGCATTTT.

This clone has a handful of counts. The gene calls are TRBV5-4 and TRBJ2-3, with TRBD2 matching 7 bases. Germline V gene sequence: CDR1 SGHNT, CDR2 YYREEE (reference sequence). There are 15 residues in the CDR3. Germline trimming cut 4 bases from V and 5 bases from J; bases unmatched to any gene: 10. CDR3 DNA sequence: TGTGCCAGCAGCGTAACCGGGACTACTCGAGATACGCAGTATTTT. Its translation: CASSVTGTTRDTQYF.

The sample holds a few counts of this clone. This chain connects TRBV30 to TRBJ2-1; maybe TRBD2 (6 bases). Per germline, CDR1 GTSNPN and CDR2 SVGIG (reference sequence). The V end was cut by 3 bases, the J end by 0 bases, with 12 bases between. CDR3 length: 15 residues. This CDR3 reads CAWSAHGSSYNEQFF. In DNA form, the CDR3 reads TGTGCCTGGAGCGCTCACGGGAGCTCCTACAATGAGCAGTTCTTC.

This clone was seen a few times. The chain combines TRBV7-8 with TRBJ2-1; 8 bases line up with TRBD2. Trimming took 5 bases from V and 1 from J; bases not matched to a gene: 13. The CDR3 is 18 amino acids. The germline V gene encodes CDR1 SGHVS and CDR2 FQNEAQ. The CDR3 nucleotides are TGTGCCAGCAGCCAAGCCTCTTCCAGCGGGAGATCCTACAATGAGCAGTTCTTC. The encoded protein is CASSQASSSGRSYNEQFF.

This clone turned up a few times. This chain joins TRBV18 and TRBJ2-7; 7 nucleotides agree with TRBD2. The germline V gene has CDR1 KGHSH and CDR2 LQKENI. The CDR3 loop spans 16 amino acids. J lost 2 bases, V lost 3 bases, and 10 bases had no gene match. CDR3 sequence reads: CASSPSLAVGPYEQYF. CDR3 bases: TGTGCCAGCTCACCGTCGCTAGCGGTAGGGCCCTACGAGCAGTACTTC.

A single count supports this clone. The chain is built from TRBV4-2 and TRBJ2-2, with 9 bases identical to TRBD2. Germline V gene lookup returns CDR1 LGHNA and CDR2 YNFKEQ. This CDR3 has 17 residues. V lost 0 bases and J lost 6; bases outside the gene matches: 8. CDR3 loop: CASSQDTERGEAGELFF. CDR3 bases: TGTGCCAGCAGCCAAGACACGGAGCGGGGGGAAGCCGGGGAGCTGTTTTTT.

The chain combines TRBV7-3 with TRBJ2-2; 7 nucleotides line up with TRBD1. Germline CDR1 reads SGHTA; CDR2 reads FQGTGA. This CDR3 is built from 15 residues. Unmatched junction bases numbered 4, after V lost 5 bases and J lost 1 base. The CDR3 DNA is TGTGCCAGCAGCCTGACAGGGAGGAACACCGGGGAGCTGTTTTTT. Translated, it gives CASSLTGRNTGELFF.

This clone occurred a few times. The CDR3: CASRESGTYEQYF. CDR3 DNA: TGTGCCAGCAGGGAAAGCGGGACCTACGAGCAGTACTTC. This chain connects TRBV28 to TRBJ2-7, with TRBD2 identical over 7 bases. After removal of 6 bases from V and 2 bases from J, the junction contained 4 bases not matched to a gene. The CDR3 sequence is 13 residues long. Germline V gives CDR1 MDHEN, CDR2 SYDVKM.

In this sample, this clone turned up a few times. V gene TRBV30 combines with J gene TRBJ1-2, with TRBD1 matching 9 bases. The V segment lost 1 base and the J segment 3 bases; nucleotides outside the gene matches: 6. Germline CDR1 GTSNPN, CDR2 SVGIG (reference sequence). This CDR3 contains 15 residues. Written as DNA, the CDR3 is TGTGCCTGGAGTGGACAGGGGGGAAGATACTATGGCTACACCTTC. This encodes CAWSGQGGRYYGYTF.

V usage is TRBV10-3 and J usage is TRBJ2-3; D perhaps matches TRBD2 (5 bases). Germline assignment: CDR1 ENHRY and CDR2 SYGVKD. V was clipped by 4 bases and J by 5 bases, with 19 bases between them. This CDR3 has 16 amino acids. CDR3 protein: CAISAQRARGKDTQYF. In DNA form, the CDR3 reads TGTGCCATCAGTGCCCAGAGGGCTAGAGGAAAAGATACGCAGTATTTT.

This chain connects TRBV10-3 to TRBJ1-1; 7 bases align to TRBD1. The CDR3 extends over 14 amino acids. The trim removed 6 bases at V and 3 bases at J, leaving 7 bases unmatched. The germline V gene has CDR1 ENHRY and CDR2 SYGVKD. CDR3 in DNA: TGTGCCATCAGCAGGGGGAACGGAGACACTGAAGCTTTCTTT. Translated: CAISRGNGDTEAFF.

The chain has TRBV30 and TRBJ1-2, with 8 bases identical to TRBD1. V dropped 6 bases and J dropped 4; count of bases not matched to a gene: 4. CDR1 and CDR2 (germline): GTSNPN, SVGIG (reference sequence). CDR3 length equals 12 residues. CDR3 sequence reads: CACSGGGYGYTF. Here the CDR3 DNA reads TGTGCCTGTTCAGGGGGCGGCTATGGCTACACCTTC.